Sequencing of this T cell receptor (beta chain) was carried out in a study of kidney transplant recipient with SARS-CoV-2 infection (dated by TCRdb to the early 2020s). Turning to this clonotype: Its antigen is not yet known. There are no base qualities to consult, and no much larger clone falls within one base.

The time point label for this specimen denotes: pre-pandemic baseline sample and day 111 after first positive SARS-CoV-2 test. The instrument was an Illumina MiSeq. Profiling of the peripheral T cell repertoire targeted human TCRbeta genes. As for the authors' bioinformatics: Beta-binomial modelling was used to test for differences in clonotype abundance while accounting for variability over time. Clonotypes that had expanded were screened against the ImmuneCODE reference database of SARS-CoV-2-associated TCRs and mapped onto regions of the viral genome. Further repertoire analyses covered TRBV gene usage, CDR3 length, CDR3 amino acid overlap between time points, clonotype abundance distributions and Jaccard similarity. TCRdb's own reprocessing of the public reads used fastp at Q25 and MiXCR and kept productive beta chains. Rows with a matching CDR3 protein are joined into one entry that keeps the most common DNA and genes. Clone size and V and J calls follow TCRdb, not the original study. The sample records 200,000 to 300,000 distinct CDR3 sequences, around 26% of which are singletons. The ten largest clones capture 7% to 8% of the sample.

V loses 3 bases, J loses 5 bases, and the germline ends lie 22 bases apart. Including cysteine and phenylalanine, the CDR3 has 17 amino acids. Of all the DNA, just the CDR3 is kept, 51 bases in frame from base 1. The germline V gene sets CDR1 to SGHDT and CDR2 to YYEEEE. The sample here was a blood sample, taken at baseline and between days 110 and 120 from a kidney transplant recipient. The rearranged chain carries TRBV5-6 and TRBJ2-3; no confident D gene assignment can be made. This sequence originates from a male patient aged 25 to 39 who had COVID-19 and was a kidney transplant recipient. Following transplantation, part of the T cell population may be supplied by the graft donor rather than the patient. The DNA is as follows: TGTGCCAGCAGCTCTCCCTTAGGGCTCTTCGCGGAAGATACGCAGTATTTT. This sequence encodes CASSSPLGLFAEDTQYF.